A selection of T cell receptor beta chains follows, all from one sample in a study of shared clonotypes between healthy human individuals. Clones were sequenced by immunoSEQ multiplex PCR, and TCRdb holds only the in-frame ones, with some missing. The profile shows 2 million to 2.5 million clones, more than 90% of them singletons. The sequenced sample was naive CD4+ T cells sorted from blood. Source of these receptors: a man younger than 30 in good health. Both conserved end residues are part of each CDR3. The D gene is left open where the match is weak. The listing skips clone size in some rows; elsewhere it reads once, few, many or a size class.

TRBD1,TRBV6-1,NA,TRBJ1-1,TGTGCCAGCAGTGCCCAGACAGGGGGAAAGACTGAAGCTTTCTTT,CASSAQTGGKTEAFF
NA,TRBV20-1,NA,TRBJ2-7,TGCAGTGCAGCGGCTGAGGACGAGCAGTACTTC,CSAAAEDEQYF
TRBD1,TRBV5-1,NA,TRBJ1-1,TGCGCCAGCAGCTTGGAAGGGGGCGCGGACACTGAAGCTTTCTTT,CASSLEGGADTEAFF
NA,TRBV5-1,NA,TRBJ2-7,TGCGCCAGCAGCTTGGGGGGGCCCTCGGCCCACGAGCAGTACTTC,CASSLGGPSAHEQYF
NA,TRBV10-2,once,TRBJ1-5,TGCGCCAGCAGTGAGAGGATTCGGACAGATAGCAATCAGCCCCAGCATTTT,CASSERIRTDSNQPQHF
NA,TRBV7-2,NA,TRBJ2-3,TGTGCCAGCAGCCATAAGTACCACAACACAGATACGCAGTATTTT,CASSHKYHNTDTQYF
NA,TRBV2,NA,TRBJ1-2,TGTGCCAGCAGTGATGATGTGACACGGGGCTACACCTTC,CASSDDVTRGYTF
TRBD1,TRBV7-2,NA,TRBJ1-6,TGTGCCAGCAGCGCCCGGACAGGTTTATATAATTCACCCCTCCACTTT,CASSARTGLYNSPLHF
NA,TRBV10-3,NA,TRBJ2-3,TGTGCCATCAAGGGCCCCACAGATACGCAGTATTTT,CAIKGPTDTQYF
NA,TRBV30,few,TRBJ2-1,TGTGCCTGGAGTGTACTGGGGCGGGAGCAGTTCTTC,CAWSVLGREQFF
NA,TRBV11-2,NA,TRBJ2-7,TGTGCCAGCAGCTTAGAAGCCGGTCCCTACGAGCAGTACTTC,CASSLEAGPYEQYF
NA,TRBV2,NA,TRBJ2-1,TGTGCCAGCAGTGACAACAGTATGGATGAGCAGTTCTTC,CASSDNSMDEQFF
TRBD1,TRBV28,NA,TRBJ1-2,TGTGCCAGCAGTTCTACAGGGGGTGGGCACTATGGCTACACCTTC,CASSSTGGGHYGYTF
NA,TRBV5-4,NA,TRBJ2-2,TGTGCCAGCAGCTTGATGTACGGGGAGCTGTTTTTT,CASSLMYGELFF